This record concerns one TCR beta chain sequence. This CDR3 has 16 amino acids. V was shortened by 0 bases and J by 5 bases, with 14 bases between the two germline ends. In germline, CDR1 is SGDLS, CDR2 YYNGEE. This sample is drawn from a study of blood T cell repertoires in COVID-19. Study-wide context: Sites in the United States, Italy and Spain provided acute and convalescent COVID-19 samples. PBMCs, B-cell-depleted T cells, or T cells were the source of the cDNA or gDNA that made up the material.

Original processing methods: Amplifying reference gene primers gave estimates of nucleated cell counts. Clones were read by immunoSEQ multiplex PCR, and TCRdb kept only the in-frame ones, dropping some. V and J calls and clone size are given by that table; D and trimming were obtained from the DNA. The repertoire includes about 240,000 clones, around four fifths of them detected once, and 9.5% to 15% sits in the top ten. The sequence was obtained from a woman in her sixties or seventies with active or convalescent COVID-19. V gene TRBV9 combines with J gene TRBJ1-4; TRBD1 is a possible D gene (6 bases). Sequences were obtained from peripheral blood. The DNA of the CDR3 is TGTGCCAGCAGCGTAGGAACAGGGACCTTAAATGAAAAACTGTTTTTT. It translates to CASSVGTGTLNEKLFF.